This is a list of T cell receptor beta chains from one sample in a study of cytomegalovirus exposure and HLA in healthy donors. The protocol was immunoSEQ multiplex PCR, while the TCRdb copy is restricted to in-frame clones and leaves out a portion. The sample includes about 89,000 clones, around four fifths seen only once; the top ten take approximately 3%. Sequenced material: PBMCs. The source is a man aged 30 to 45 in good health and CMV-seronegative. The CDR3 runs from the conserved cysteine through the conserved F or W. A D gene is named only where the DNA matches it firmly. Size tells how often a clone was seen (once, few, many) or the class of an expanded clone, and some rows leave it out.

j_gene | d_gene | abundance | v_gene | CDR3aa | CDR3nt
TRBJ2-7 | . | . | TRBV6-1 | CASSEGQTYEQYF | TGTGCCAGCAGTGAAGGACAGACCTACGAGCAGTACTTC
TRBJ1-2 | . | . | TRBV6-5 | CASSQGRVGGYTF | TGTGCCAGCAGCCAGGGTAGAGTGGGCGGCTACACCTTC
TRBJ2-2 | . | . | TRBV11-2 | CASYDSRSTGELFF | TGTGCCAGCTACGACAGCCGATCCACCGGGGAGCTGTTTTTT
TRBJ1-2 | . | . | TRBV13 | CASSSRGRRGYTF | TGTGCCAGCAGCTCCCGGGGTCGTCGTGGCTACACCTTC
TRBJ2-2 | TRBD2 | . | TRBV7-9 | CASSLNSGGTGELFF | TGTGCCAGCAGCCTTAATAGCGGGGGTACCGGGGAGCTGTTTTTT
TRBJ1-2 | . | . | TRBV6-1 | CASSVKQEGYTF | TGTGCCAGCAGTGTAAAACAGGAAGGCTACACCTTC
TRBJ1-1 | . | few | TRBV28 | CASSLYRAAMNTEAFF | TGTGCCAGCAGTTTATACAGGGCCGCCATGAACACTGAAGCTTTCTTT
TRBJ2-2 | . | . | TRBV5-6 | CASSSDSLNTGELFF | TGTGCCAGCAGCTCGGACAGTTTGAACACCGGGGAGCTGTTTTTT
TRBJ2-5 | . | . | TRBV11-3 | CASSLSETQYF | TGTGCCAGCAGCTTAAGCGAGACCCAGTACTTC
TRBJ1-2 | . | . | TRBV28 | CACQGGNYGYTF | TGTGCCTGCCAGGGAGGGAACTATGGCTACACCTTC
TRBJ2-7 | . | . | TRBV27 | CASSLQGSEQYF | TGTGCCAGCAGTTTACAAGGGAGTGAGCAGTACTTC
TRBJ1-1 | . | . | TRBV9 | CASSVDSQSDTEAFF | TGTGCCAGCAGCGTAGATTCCCAGAGCGACACTGAAGCTTTCTTT
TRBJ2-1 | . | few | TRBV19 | CASSIAGRDEQFF | TGTGCCAGTAGTATAGCAGGGCGCGATGAGCAGTTCTTC
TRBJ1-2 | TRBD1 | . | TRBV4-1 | CASTTLTGGDGYTF | TGCGCCAGCACGACGCTTACAGGGGGCGATGGCTACACCTTC
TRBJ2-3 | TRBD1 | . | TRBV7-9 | CASSPRTGVTTDTQYF | TGTGCCAGCAGCCCTAGGACAGGGGTGACTACAGATACGCAGTATTTT
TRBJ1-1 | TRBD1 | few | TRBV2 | CASRLPTGTVHTEAFF | TGTGCCAGCAGACTCCCTACCGGGACAGTTCACACTGAAGCTTTCTTT
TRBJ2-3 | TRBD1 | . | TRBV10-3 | CAIGNRGVTDTQYF | TGTGCTATCGGAAACAGGGGGGTGACAGATACGCAGTATTTT
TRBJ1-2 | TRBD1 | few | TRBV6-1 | CASSGRRPGTGSYGYTF | TGTGCCAGCAGTGGCCGACGTCCCGGGACAGGTAGCTATGGCTACACCTTC
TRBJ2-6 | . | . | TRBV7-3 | CASSSTVSSGANVLTF | TGTGCCAGCAGCTCTACAGTCAGCTCTGGGGCCAACGTCCTGACTTTC
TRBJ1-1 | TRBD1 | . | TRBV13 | CASSFNRGNTEAFF | TGTGCCAGCAGCTTCAACAGGGGGAACACTGAAGCTTTCTTT
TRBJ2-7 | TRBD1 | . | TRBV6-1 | CASSPGQATYEQYF | TGTGCCAGCAGCCCCGGACAGGCGACCTACGAGCAGTACTTC
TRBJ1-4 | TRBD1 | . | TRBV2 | CASSLLPGQGRKLFF | TGTGCCAGCAGCCTTTTGCCGGGACAGGGAAGAAAACTGTTTTTT
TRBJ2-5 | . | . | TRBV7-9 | CASSFQQETQYF | TGTGCCAGCAGCTTTCAACAAGAGACCCAGTACTTC
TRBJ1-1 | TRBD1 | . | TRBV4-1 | CASSQGGDRVGTEAFF | TGCGCCAGCAGCCAAGGGGGGGACAGGGTCGGCACTGAAGCTTTCTTT
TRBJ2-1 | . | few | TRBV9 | CASSPIPGVSYNEQFF | TGTGCCAGCAGCCCCATTCCAGGGGTATCCTACAATGAGCAGTTCTTC
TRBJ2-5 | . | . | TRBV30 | CAWGQRETQYF | TGTGCCTGGGGACAGAGGGAGACCCAGTACTTC
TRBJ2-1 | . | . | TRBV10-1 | CASSASSESSEQFF | TGCGCCAGCAGTGCATCTAGCGAGTCCTCTGAGCAGTTCTTC
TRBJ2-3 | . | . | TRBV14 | CASSQSSGFTDTQYF | TGTGCCAGCAGCCAAAGCAGCGGGTTCACAGATACGCAGTATTTT